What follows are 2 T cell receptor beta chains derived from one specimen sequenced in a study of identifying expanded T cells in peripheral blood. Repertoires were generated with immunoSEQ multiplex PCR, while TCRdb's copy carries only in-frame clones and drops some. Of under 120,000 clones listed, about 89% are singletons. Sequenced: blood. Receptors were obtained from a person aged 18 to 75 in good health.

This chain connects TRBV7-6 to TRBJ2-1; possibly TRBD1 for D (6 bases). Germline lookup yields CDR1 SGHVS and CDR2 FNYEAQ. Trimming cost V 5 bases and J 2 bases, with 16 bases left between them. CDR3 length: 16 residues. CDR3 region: CASSHPRGSAYNEQFF. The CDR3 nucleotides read TGTGCCAGCAGCCACCCGAGGGGGTCGGCCTACAATGAGCAGTTCTTC.

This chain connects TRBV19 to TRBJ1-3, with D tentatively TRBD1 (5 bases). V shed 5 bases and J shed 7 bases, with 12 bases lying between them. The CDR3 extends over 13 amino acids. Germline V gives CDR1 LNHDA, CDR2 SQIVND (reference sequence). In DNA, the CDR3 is TGTGCCAGTAGTCCCGGGACTCGTAACACCATATATTTT. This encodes CASSPGTRNTIYF.